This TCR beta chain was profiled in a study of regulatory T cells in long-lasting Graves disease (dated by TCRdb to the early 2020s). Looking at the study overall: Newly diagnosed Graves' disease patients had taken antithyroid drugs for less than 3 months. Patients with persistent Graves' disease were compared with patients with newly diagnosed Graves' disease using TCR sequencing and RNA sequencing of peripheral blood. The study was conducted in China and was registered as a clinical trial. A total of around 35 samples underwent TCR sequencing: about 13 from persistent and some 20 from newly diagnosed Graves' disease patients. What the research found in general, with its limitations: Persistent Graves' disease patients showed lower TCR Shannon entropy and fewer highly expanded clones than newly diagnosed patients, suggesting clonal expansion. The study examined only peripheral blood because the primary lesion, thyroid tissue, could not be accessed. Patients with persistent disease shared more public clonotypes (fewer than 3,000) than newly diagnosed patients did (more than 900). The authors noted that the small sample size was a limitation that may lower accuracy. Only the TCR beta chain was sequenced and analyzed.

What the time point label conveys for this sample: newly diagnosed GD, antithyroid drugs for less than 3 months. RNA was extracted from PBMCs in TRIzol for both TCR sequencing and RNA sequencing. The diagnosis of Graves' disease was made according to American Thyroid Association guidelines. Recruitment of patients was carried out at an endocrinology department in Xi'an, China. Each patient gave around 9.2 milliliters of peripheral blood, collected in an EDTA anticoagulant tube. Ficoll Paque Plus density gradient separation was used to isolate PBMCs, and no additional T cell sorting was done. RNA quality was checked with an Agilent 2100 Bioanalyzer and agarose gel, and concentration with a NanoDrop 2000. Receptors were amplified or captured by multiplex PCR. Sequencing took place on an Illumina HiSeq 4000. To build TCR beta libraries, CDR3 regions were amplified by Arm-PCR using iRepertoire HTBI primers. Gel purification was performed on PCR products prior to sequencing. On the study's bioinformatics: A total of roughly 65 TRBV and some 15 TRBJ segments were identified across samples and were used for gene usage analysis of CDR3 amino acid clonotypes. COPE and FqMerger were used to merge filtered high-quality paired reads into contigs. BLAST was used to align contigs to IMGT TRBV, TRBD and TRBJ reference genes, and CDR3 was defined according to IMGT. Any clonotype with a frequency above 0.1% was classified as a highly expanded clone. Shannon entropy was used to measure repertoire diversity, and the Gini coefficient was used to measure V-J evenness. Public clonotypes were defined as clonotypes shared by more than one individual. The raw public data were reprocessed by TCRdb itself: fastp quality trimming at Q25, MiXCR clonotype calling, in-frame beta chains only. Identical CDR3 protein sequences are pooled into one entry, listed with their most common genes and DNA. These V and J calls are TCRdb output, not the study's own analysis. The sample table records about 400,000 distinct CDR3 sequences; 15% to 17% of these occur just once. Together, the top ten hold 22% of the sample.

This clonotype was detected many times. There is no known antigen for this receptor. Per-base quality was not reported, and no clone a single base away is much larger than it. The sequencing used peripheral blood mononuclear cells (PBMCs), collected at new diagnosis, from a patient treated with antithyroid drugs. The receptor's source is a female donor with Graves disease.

The CDR3 in this case is CASSITTGYNEQFF. Here is the DNA: TGTGCCAGCAGTATAACCACAGGGTACAATGAGCAGTTCTTC. The rearrangement combines TRBV3-1 with TRBJ2-1, with TRBD1 perhaps the D gene, on 6 matching bases. Including cysteine and phenylalanine, the CDR3 has 14 amino acids. Of all the DNA, just the CDR3 is kept, 42 bases in frame from base 1. Trimming at the junction amounts to 6 bases on V and 4 bases on J, and the germline ends lie 13 bases apart. CDR1 and CDR2 are drawn from the germline V gene (reference sequence): LGHDT, YNNKEL.